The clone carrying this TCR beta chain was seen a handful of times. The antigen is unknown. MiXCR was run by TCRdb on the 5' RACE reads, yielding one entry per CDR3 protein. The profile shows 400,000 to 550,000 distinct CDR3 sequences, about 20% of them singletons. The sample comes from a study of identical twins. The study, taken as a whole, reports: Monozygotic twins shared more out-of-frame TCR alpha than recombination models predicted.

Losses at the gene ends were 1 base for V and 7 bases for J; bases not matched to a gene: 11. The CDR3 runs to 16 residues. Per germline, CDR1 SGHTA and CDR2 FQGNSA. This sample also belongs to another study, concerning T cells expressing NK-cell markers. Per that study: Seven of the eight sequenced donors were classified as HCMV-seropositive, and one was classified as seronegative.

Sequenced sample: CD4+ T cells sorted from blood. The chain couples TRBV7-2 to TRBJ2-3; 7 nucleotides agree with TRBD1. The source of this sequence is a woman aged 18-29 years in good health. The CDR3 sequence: CASSLGGGASWNTQYF. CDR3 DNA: TGTGCCAGCAGCTTAGGAGGGGGCGCGAGCTGGAATACGCAGTATTTT.